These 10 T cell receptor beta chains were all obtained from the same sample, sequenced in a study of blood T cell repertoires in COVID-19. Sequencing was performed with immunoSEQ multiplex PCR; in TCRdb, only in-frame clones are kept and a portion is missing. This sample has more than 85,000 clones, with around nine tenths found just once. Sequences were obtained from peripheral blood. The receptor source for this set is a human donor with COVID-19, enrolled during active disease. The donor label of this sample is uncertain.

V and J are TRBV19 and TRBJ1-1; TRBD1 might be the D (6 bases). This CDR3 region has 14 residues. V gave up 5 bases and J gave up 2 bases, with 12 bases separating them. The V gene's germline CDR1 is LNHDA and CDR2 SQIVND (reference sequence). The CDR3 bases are TGTGCCAGTAGTGTGGACAGTGGCAACACTGAAGCTTTCTTT. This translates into CASSVDSGNTEAFF.

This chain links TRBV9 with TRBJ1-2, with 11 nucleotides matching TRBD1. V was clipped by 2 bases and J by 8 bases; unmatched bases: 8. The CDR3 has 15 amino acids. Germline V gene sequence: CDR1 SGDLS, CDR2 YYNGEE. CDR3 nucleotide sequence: TGTGCCAGCAGCGTCACCGGACAGGGGGCGCAGGGCTACACCTTC. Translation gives CASSVTGQGAQGYTF.

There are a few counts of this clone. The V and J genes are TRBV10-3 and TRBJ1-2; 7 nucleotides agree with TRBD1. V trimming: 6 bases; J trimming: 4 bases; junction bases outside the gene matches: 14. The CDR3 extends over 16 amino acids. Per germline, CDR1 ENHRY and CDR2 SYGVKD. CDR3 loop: CAISDIGTVLPYGYTF. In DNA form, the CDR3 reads TGTGCCATCAGCGACATCGGGACAGTGCTCCCCTATGGCTACACCTTC.

The CDR3 loop is CASSWRSVKTYNEQFF. The CDR3 nucleotides are TGTGCCAGCAGTTGGAGGAGCGTGAAAACCTACAATGAGCAGTTCTTC. This chain uses TRBV27 with TRBJ2-1, with a tentative D call TRBD2 (5 bases). This CDR3 spans 16 amino acids. V dropped 4 bases and J dropped 2 bases, with 15 bases sitting between them. CDR1 MNHEY and CDR2 SMNVEV come from the germline V gene (reference sequence).

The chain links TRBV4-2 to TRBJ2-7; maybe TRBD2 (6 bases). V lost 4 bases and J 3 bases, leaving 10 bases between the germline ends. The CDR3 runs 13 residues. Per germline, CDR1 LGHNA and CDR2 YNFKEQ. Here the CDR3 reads CASSLGTGYEQYF. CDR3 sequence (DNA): TGTGCCAGCAGCCTAGGGACTGGCTACGAGCAGTACTTC.

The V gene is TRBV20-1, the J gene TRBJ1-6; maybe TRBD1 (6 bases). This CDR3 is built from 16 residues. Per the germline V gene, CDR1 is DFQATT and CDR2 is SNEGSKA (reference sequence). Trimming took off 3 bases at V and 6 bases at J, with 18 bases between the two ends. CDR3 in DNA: TGCAGTGCTAGTCTGACGGGGGGCGTAGGTAATTCACCCCTCCACTTT. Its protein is CSASLTGGVGNSPLHF.

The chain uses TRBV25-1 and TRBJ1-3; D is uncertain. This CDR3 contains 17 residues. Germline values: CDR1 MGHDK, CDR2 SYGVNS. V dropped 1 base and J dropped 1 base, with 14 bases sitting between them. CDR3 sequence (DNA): TGTGCCAGCAGTGAATTGACGGAAGTAGCATCTGGAAACACCATATATTTT. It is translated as CASSELTEVASGNTIYF.

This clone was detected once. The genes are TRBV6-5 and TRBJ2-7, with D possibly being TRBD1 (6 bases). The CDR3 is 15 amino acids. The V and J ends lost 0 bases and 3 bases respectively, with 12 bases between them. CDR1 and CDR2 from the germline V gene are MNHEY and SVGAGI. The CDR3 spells CASSYSSGRGYEQYF. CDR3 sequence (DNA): TGTGCCAGCAGTTACTCGTCTGGCAGGGGCTACGAGCAGTACTTC.

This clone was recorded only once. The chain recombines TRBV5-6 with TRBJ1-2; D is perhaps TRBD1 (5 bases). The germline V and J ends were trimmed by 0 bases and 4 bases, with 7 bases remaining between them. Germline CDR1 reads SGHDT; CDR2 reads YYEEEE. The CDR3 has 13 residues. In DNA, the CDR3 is TGTGCCAGCAGCTTGGCGGGGGGCTATGGCTACACCTTC. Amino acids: CASSLAGGYGYTF.

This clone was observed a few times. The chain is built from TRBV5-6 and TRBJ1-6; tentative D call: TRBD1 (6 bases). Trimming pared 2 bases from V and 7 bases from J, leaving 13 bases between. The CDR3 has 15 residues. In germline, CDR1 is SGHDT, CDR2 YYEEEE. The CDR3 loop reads CASSLRTAFNSPLHF. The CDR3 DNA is TGTGCCAGCAGCTTACGGACAGCGTTCAATTCACCCCTCCACTTT.